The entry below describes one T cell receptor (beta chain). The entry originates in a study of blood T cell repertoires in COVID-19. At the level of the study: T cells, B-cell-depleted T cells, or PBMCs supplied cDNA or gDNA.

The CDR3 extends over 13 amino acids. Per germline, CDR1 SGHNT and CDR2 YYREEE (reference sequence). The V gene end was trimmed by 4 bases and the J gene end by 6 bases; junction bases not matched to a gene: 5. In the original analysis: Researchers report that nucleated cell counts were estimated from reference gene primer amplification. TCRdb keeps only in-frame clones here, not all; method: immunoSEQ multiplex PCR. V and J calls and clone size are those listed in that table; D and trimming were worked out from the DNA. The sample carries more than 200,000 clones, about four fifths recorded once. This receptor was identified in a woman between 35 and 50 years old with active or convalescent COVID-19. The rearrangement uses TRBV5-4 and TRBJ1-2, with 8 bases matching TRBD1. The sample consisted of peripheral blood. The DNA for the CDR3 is TGTGCCAGCAGCCAGGACAGGGTCGATGGCTACACCTTC. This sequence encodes CASSQDRVDGYTF.